Shown below are 8 T cell receptor beta chains from a single sample sequenced in a study of T-cell memory formation after mild COVID-19 (dated by TCRdb to about 2021). Libraries were built with 5' RACE. The listed sequencing device is Illumina NovaSeq 6000. Using fastp at Q25 and MiXCR, TCRdb reprocessed the public reads and kept productive beta chains. Rows with one shared CDR3 protein collapse into an entry with the most common genes and DNA. This sample gives 210,000 or so distinct CDR3 sequences in total; roughly 30% of them show up just once. The ten largest clones take up about an eighth of the sample. The sequencing sample was made of PBMCs or a T cell subset sorted from them (not recorded which). Receptors originate from an adult woman who had mild COVID-19 (a few samples of this study predate the infection). The sample titles of this study are shuffled in the database, so cell type and time point are left out; the donor was told from shared clones.

This chain links TRBV27 with TRBJ1-5; tentative D call: TRBD1 (5 bases). The germline V gene encodes CDR1 MNHEY and CDR2 SMNVEV (reference sequence). The V and J ends lost 6 bases and 5 bases respectively, with 14 bases between them. This CDR3 has 14 amino acids. The CDR3 DNA reads as TGTGCCAGCAGCCCCGGGGGGTGGGATCAGCCCCAGCATTTT. Its protein product is CASSPGGWDQPQHF.

This clonotype came up a few times. This sequence joins TRBV18 and TRBJ2-3, with TRBD1 identical over 9 bases. V shed 4 bases and J 1 base; nucleotides not matched to a gene: 3. Germline values: CDR1 KGHSH, CDR2 LQKENI. CDR3 length: 15 amino acids. DNA of the CDR3: TGTGCCAGCTCACTGGACAGGGGCGGCACAGATACGCAGTATTTT. Residues: CASSLDRGGTDTQYF.

This clonotype appeared a few times. The rearrangement links TRBV21-1 to TRBJ1-2. TRBV21-1 is classified as a pseudogene. The length of the CDR3 is 15 residues. CDR3 DNA sequence: TGTGCCAGCAGCAAAGAGAAAGGGCCCTTAGATGGCTACACCTTC. It codes for CASSKEKGPLDGYTF.

Only a few counts were recorded for this clonotype. V usage is TRBV5-1 and J usage is TRBJ1-1; D might be TRBD1 (6 bases). The CDR3 contains 15 residues. Germline V gene sequence: CDR1 SGHRS, CDR2 YFSETQ. V was shortened by 1 base and J by 1 base, with 11 bases between the two germline ends. CDR3 DNA sequence: TGCGCCAGCAGCTTGCCCGGGGGCGCGAACACTGAAGCTTTCTTT. It translates to CASSLPGGANTEAFF.

In this sample, this clonotype turned up a few times. The chain couples TRBV6-5 to TRBJ1-2, with D maybe TRBD1 (5 bases). The CDR3 spans 16 residues. Germline V lookup: CDR1 MNHEY, CDR2 SVGAGI. V lost 0 bases, J lost 6 bases, and 17 bases lay in between. CDR3 sequence reads: CASSYSGELNSDGYTF. CDR3 sequence (DNA): TGTGCCAGCAGTTACTCGGGGGAATTAAACTCGGATGGCTACACCTTC.

The chain links TRBV18 to TRBJ1-3; D not resolved. This CDR3 contains 16 residues. Deletions cut 0 bases from V and 1 base from J, with 10 bases between. Germline loops: CDR1 KGHSH, CDR2 LQKENI. The CDR3 protein is CASSPPPTLSGNTIYF. The CDR3 DNA is TGTGCCAGCTCACCACCCCCTACCCTATCTGGAAACACCATATATTTT.

The gene calls are TRBV4-3 and TRBJ2-1; 9 nucleotides match TRBD2. The CDR3 is 16 residues long. From germline, CDR1 is LGHNA and CDR2 YSLEER. Trimming cost V 3 bases and J 6 bases; bases outside gene matches: 9. This CDR3 is CASSQTPGLASNEQFF. CDR3 coding DNA: TGCGCCAGCAGCCAGACCCCGGGACTAGCATCCAATGAGCAGTTCTTC.

This clonotype was observed a handful of times. The chain joins TRBV5-1 to TRBJ2-7, with D perhaps TRBD1 (6 bases). Looked up from germline, CDR1 is SGHRS and CDR2 is YFSETQ. V lost 0 bases and J 10 bases, leaving 11 bases between the germline ends. This CDR3 has 12 amino acids. CDR3 coding DNA: TGCGCCAGCAGCTTGGCCGAGGGGGATCAGTACTTC. Translating gives CASSLAEGDQYF.